These 2 T cell receptor beta chains share one sample of origin, sequenced in a study of spatial heterogeneity in lung cancer. The antigens for these receptors are not known. Study-level results: Mutation tallies in tumors tracked expanded intratumoral alpha and beta TCR counts.

Time point: sample taken at primary tumor resection. TCRdb reanalysed the 5' RACE reads using MiXCR and keeps one entry per CDR3 protein. The table records about 4,900 distinct CDR3 sequences, 29% of them present only once. Sequencing was performed on lung tumor tissue, taken at surgery. The source of these receptors is a female donor with early-stage non-small cell lung cancer.

The chain recombines TRBV6-1 with TRBJ1-2; D may be TRBD1 (5 bases). V was cut by 0 bases and J by 4 bases, with 9 bases left in between. Germline V lookup: CDR1 MNHNS, CDR2 SASEGT. CDR3 size: 14 residues. The CDR3: CASSEAQGGYGYTF. CDR3 nucleotides: TGTGCCAGCAGTGAAGCGCAGGGAGGCTATGGCTACACCTTC.

Within the sample, this clonotype is medium-sized. The chain links TRBV6-6 to TRBJ1-1, with D perhaps matching TRBD1 (6 bases). The CDR3 is 14 residues long. Germline values: CDR1 MNHNY, CDR2 SVGAGI (reference sequence). The V gene lost 10 bases and the J gene lost 6 bases, with 21 bases spanning the gap. CDR3 bases: TGTGCCACCTCTACTCTTGTGGGGGCCGCTGAAGCTTTCTTT. It codes for CATSTLVGAAEAFF.